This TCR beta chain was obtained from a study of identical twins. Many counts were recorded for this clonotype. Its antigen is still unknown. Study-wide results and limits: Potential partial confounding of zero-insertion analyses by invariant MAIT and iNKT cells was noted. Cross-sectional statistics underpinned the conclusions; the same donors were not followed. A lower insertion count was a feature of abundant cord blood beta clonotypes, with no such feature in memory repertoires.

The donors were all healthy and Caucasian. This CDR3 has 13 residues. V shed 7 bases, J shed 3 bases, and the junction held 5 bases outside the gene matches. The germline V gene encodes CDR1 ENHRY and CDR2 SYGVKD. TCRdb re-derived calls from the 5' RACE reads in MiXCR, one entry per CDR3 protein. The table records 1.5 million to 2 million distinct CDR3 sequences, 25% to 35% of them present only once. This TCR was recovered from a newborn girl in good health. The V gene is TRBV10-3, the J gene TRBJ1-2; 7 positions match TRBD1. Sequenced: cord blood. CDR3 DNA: TGTGCCATCAATCCCACAGGGGACTATGGCTACACCTTC. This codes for CAINPTGDYGYTF.